These T cell receptor beta chains were read from a single sample in a study of graft-versus-host responses after intestinal transplantation. TCRdb keeps only in-frame clones here, not all; method: immunoSEQ multiplex PCR. The sample lists some 25,000 clones, 40% occurring once. The source material was alloreactive CD4+ T cells from a mixed lymphocyte reaction culture, sampled before intestinal transplant. The source is a human patient who received an intestinal transplant. CDR3s include the opening cysteine and the closing phenylalanine or tryptophan.

v_call cdr3_aa
TRBV6-1 CASSDTSGAFTTQYF
TRBV19 CASSIVGGVKTQYF
TRBV30 CAWSSGGGYTF
TRBV14 CASSRLSRQGYTF
TRBV4-3 CASSQVHQGPNEKLFF
TRBV7-9 CASSLYPSPLHF
TRBV19 CASSANRGLGVEQYF
TRBV29-1 CSVTLGGNTEAFF
TRBV7-8 CASAIRTSGRYYNEQFF
TRBV5-1 CASSLDLGARGVIQYF
TRBV30 CAWRAGGNTIYF
TRBV9 CASSVGQNTGELFF
TRBV9 CASSVGRIGELFF
TRBV7-6 CASSPLSGVPSGANVLTF
TRBV7-2 CASSLISRVSGELFF
TRBV2 CASCLRPQETQYF
TRBV6-4 CAGARSGNTIYF
TRBV19 CASSMGTSGLGDTQYF
TRBV6-6 CASSYRDRGVQEAFF
TRBV2 CASSQGASGNTIYF
TRBV7-2 CASNRGRVYEQYF
TRBV6-1 CASRFLAGAVDTQYF
TRBV11-2 CASTTEGGETQYF
TRBV9 CASSRTGGWDTGELFF
TRBV6-1 CASSRGLAASNEQFF
TRBV6-5 CASSSGLAGVYSEQFF
TRBV28 CASSFGDRRNQPQHF
TRBV5-1 CASSLQTGYTEAFF
TRBV11-3 CASGLQGGRYEQYF
TRBV11-1 CASSLGDRTWAFF
TRBV5-4 CASSFGTSKETQYF
TRBV2 CASRSSDYSNQPQHF
TRBV19 CASSSGQGIYEQYF
TRBV5-8 CASSLGDRVDQPQHF
TRBV6-7 CASSYSPEVPFCEQYF
TRBV25-1 CASSGLGLKAEAFF
TRBV19 CASSPDRRQFGYTF
TRBV2 CASKANTGFSPLHF
TRBV2 CASGADFTDTQYF
TRBV6-5 CASSYKRFSNTEAFF
TRBV7-9 CASSLALRASGSYEQYF
TRBV5-4 CASSFWTVATNEKLFF
TRBV30 CAWSRSGSSNQPQHF
TRBV6-1 CASSVRQGISYEQYF
TRBV5-6 CASSYRTGQVSPLHF
TRBV7-2 CASSLGLAGAYEQYF
TRBV27 CASSHSGTEQFF
TRBV5-4 CASRSGTSRVNEQFF
TRBV27 CASSLFIPLLYRQGQNHRTEAFF
TRBV19 CAPGRLGTYEQYF
TRBV30 CAWSGGYSNQPQHF
TRBV7-9 CASSPQTGTGGDEQYF
TRBV20-1 CSGAGPRGAYF
TRBV19 CASSIGRDRFNQPQHF
TRBV18 CASSPTSGGNTGELFF
TRBV6-4 CASSVELGQGEQYF
TRBV6-1 CASRVSSYNSPLHF
TRBV6-6 CASSYIQGSGNTIYF